These 32 T cell receptor beta chains were sequenced from one sample in a study of T-cell memory formation after mild COVID-19. From the 5' RACE reads, TCRdb called clonotypes with MiXCR, one entry per CDR3 protein. The sample lists under 200,000 distinct CDR3 sequences; less than 40% were seen once. Sequenced: PBMCs or a T cell subset sorted from them (not recorded which). These receptors came from an adult woman who had mild COVID-19 (a few samples of this study predate the infection). Cell type and time point are not known.

The chain couples TRBV7-2 to TRBJ2-7; 12 bases agree with TRBD2. Germline values: CDR1 SGHTA, CDR2 FQGNSA. The V segment lost 7 bases and the J segment 2 bases; nucleotides outside the gene matches: 18. The CDR3 has 19 amino acids. CDR3 DNA sequence: TGTGCCAGCATGCTAAAATGGCTAGCGGGAGGGCCCGGAACCTACGAGCAGTACTTC. Translation gives CASMLKWLAGGPGTYEQYF.

The rearrangement links TRBV29-1 to TRBJ1-5; a weak D match, TRBD1 (6 bases). Trimming left V 7 bases short and J 4 bases short, with 17 bases between. CDR1 and CDR2 (germline): SQVTM, ANQGSEA. CDR3 size: 14 residues. The CDR3 DNA reads TGCAGCGCCGCAGCGGGGGGGGCGAATCAGCCCCAGCATTTT. Translation: CSAAAGGANQPQHF.

CDR3 protein: CASSSTGQETQYF. In nucleotides, the CDR3 is TGTGCCAGCAGCTCTACAGGGCAAGAGACCCAGTACTTC. The chain carries TRBV7-6 and TRBJ2-5, with D perhaps matching TRBD1 (6 bases). V shed 4 bases and J shed 2 bases, with 8 bases lying between them. CDR1 is SGHVS, CDR2 FNYEAQ, per germline. This CDR3 spans 13 amino acids.

V usage is TRBV18 and J usage is TRBJ2-1, with D hard to call. This CDR3 is built from 14 residues. CDR1 and CDR2 (germline): KGHSH, LQKENI. V gave up 1 base and J gave up 7 bases, with 11 bases separating them. The CDR3 here is CASSPLLGGNEQFF. The CDR3 DNA follows: TGTGCCAGCTCACCACTTTTGGGCGGAAATGAGCAGTTCTTC.

The rearrangement joins TRBV12-3 or TRBV12-4 to TRBJ1-5, with TRBD1 identical over 7 bases. The junction had 7 bases not matched to a gene; V was cut back by 6 bases and J by 2 bases. CDR3 size: 15 residues. The CDR3 here is CASSFGTVGNQPQHF. In nucleotides, the CDR3 is TGTGCCAGCAGCTTCGGGACAGTAGGCAATCAGCCCCAGCATTTT.

This clonotype was counted ten times or more. V gene TRBV24-1 combines with J gene TRBJ1-1; no definite D call. V was cut by 7 bases and J by 1 base, with 9 bases left in between. The germline CDR1 and CDR2 sequences are KGHDR and SFDVKD. The CDR3 runs 13 residues. The CDR3 DNA follows: TGTGCCACCAGCCGGACGGAGAACACTGAAGCTTTCTTT. It translates to CATSRTENTEAFF.

The V gene is TRBV7-8, the J gene TRBJ2-7; 9 bases align to TRBD1. Germline V gene lookup returns CDR1 SGHVS and CDR2 FQNEAQ. V lost 0 bases and J lost 3; bases outside the gene matches: 3. The CDR3 sequence is 15 residues long. CDR3 nucleotide sequence: TGTGCCAGCAGCTTAGCGGGGACAGGGCGCTACGAGCAGTACTTC. It encodes CASSLAGTGRYEQYF.

V and J are TRBV6-4 and TRBJ2-3; tentatively, D is TRBD2 (5 bases). The CDR3 contains 14 residues. The germline CDR1 and CDR2 sequences are MRHNA and SNTAGT. Trimming took off 2 bases at V and 0 bases at J, with 6 bases between the two ends. The CDR3 sequence: CASSDGGSTDTQYF. In nucleotides, the CDR3 is TGTGCCAGCAGTGACGGCGGGAGCACAGATACGCAGTATTTT.

The chain is built from TRBV4-1 and TRBJ2-7; 14 positions match TRBD2. There are 16 residues in the CDR3. CDR1 and CDR2 from the germline V gene are MGHRA and YSYEKL. V shed 3 bases, J shed 5 bases, and the junction held 6 bases outside the gene matches. CDR3 sequence: CASSQGTSGGANEQYF. The CDR3 DNA follows: TGCGCCAGCAGCCAGGGGACTAGCGGGGGAGCGAACGAGCAGTACTTC.

The gene calls are TRBV4-3 and TRBJ2-7; tentatively, D is TRBD2 (7 bases). The CDR3 contains 15 residues. V was trimmed by 0 bases and J by 6 bases, leaving 15 bases between them. Germline V CDR1 and CDR2: LGHNA, YSLEER. Here the CDR3 DNA reads TGCGCCAGCAGCCAAGATAGGGGGAGGGCCAGCGAGCAGTACTTC. Protein: CASSQDRGRASEQYF.

CDR3 in amino acids: CASSLVRAAYNEQFF. The CDR3 DNA reads TGTGCCAGCAGCTTGGTTCGAGCGGCCTACAATGAGCAGTTCTTC. The chain carries TRBV5-5 and TRBJ2-1, with D possibly TRBD2 on 5 matching bases. The ends were cut back, 0 bases at V and 2 bases at J, with 9 bases in the middle. This CDR3 is 15 amino acids long. Germline V gene lookup returns CDR1 SGHKS and CDR2 YYEKEE (reference sequence).

This clonotype was detected a few times. The rearrangement uses TRBV24-1 and TRBJ2-5; maybe TRBD2 (5 bases). The CDR3 is 15 residues long. Germline V gene data show CDR1 as KGHDR and CDR2 as SFDVKD. V was clipped by 5 bases and J by 5 bases, with 17 bases between them. CDR3 sequence reads: CATSVSLGHRETQYF. The CDR3 DNA sequence: TGTGCCACCAGTGTATCACTAGGGCATCGGGAGACCCAGTACTTC.

In this sample, this clonotype turned up a few times. This sequence joins TRBV24-1 and TRBJ2-5; unclear D gene. V lost 6 bases and J lost 5, with 9 bases in between. The CDR3 contains 12 residues. The germline CDR1 and CDR2 sequences are KGHDR and SFDVKD. Here the CDR3 reads CATSSRAETQYF. DNA of the CDR3: TGTGCCACCAGTTCCCGAGCCGAGACCCAGTACTTC.

This clonotype has only a few counts. The chain links TRBV11-2 to TRBJ2-1; no clear D. V lost 5 bases to trimming and J lost 0 bases, with 11 bases between them. CDR3 size: 15 residues. Germline CDR1 SGHAT, CDR2 FQNNGV. CDR3 amino acids: CASSHTSSSYNEQFF. The CDR3 bases are TGTGCCAGCAGCCACACCTCCAGCTCCTACAATGAGCAGTTCTTC.

This chain uses TRBV12-3 or TRBV12-4 with TRBJ2-5; unclear D gene. The germline V and J ends were trimmed by 2 bases and 4 bases, with 5 bases remaining between them. The CDR3 covers 12 residues. Here the CDR3 reads CASSLYGETQYF. In DNA form, the CDR3 reads TGTGCCAGCAGTTTATACGGAGAGACCCAGTACTTC.

The table lists this clonotype with a few counts. CDR3 nucleotide sequence: TGTGCCAGCAGCGTAAGCGGTACTCACAATGAGCAGTTCTTC. Encoded protein: CASSVSGTHNEQFF. The chain joins TRBV9 to TRBJ2-1; D may be TRBD2 (5 bases). Germline V gene data show CDR1 as SGDLS and CDR2 as YYNGEE. The CDR3 is made up of 14 amino acids. Trimming removed 1 base from V and 5 bases from J, with 10 bases in between.

This clonotype was picked up a small number of times. The gene calls are TRBV20-1 and TRBJ2-3, with 10 positions matching TRBD2. After removal of 5 bases from V and 6 bases from J, the junction contained 11 bases not matched to a gene. The germline gives CDR1 DFQATT, CDR2 SNEGSKA (reference sequence). This CDR3 comprises 15 residues. The CDR3 nucleotides are TGCAGTGCTCACCCTGGGGCTAGCGGGGGTGATACGCAGTATTTT. Translated: CSAHPGASGGDTQYF.

The J gene is TRBJ2-1, the V gene TRBV9; D assignment may be TRBD1 or TRBD2 (5 bases each). The CDR3 runs to 17 residues. Trimming shortened V by 0 bases and J by 5 bases, and 18 bases separated the two germline ends. Germline CDR1 SGDLS, CDR2 YYNGEE. The CDR3 here is CASSVAGGHVNNNEQFF. Written as DNA, the CDR3 is TGTGCCAGCAGCGTAGCTGGAGGACACGTGAATAACAATGAGCAGTTCTTC. Full variable domain (missing parts from reference TRBV9 and TRBJ2-1): DSGVTQTPKHLITATGQRVTLRCSPRSGDLSVYWYQQSLDQGLQFLIQYYNGEERAKGNILERFSAQQFPDLHSELNLSSLELGDSALYFCASSVAGGHVNNNEQFFGPGTRLTVL.

The rearrangement uses TRBV15 and TRBJ1-1; no definite D call. The germline gives CDR1 LNHNV, CDR2 YYDKDF (reference sequence). This CDR3 has 15 residues. V lost 3 bases and J 0 bases, leaving 11 bases between the germline ends. The CDR3 nucleotides are TGTGCCACCAGCAGGGCTGATTTCATGAACACTGAAGCTTTCTTT. It is translated as CATSRADFMNTEAFF.

The V call is TRBV20-1, the J call TRBJ2-1; D uncertain. CDR3 length: 13 amino acids. Germline values: CDR1 DFQATT, CDR2 SNEGSKA (reference sequence). With 1 base removed from V and 7 bases from J, the gap between germline ends came to 11 bases. CDR3: CSARATFENEQFF. DNA of the CDR3: TGCAGTGCTAGAGCCACCTTCGAGAATGAGCAGTTCTTC.

This clonotype was counted a few times. The CDR3 sequence: CATSDLPKGGQYF. DNA for the CDR3: TGTGCCACCAGTGATTTGCCTAAGGGGGGCCAGTACTTC. The rearrangement links TRBV24-1 to TRBJ2-5; tentatively, D is TRBD1 or TRBD2 (6 bases each). Trimming stripped 0 bases from V and 10 bases from J, with 11 bases between. The germline CDR1 and CDR2 sequences are KGHDR and SFDVKD. The CDR3 spans 13 residues.

CDR3 bases: TGTGCCAGCAGTGATATGTCCAGGGCTAACTATGGCTACACCTTC. Its translation is CASSDMSRANYGYTF. V gene TRBV25-1 combines with J gene TRBJ1-2; maybe TRBD1 (5 bases). The germline gives CDR1 MGHDK, CDR2 SYGVNS. The germline V and J ends were trimmed by 3 bases and 0 bases, with 11 bases remaining between them. This CDR3 region has 15 residues.

The chain has TRBV14 and TRBJ2-2; possibly TRBD1 for D (6 bases). Trimming left V 6 bases short and J 3 bases short, with 11 bases between. This CDR3 region has 14 residues. CDR1 is SGHDN, CDR2 FVKESK, per germline. DNA for the CDR3: TGTGCCAGCAGACGGGACACCCACACCGGGGAGCTGTTTTTT. This codes for CASRRDTHTGELFF.

In this sample, this clonotype turned up a few times. The chain has TRBV29-1 and TRBJ2-1, with 7 nucleotides matching TRBD1. Germline V CDR1 and CDR2: SQVTM, ANQGSEA. This CDR3 is built from 14 residues. With V trimmed by 4 bases and J by 0 bases, 3 bases remained unmatched. CDR3 in amino acids: CSVATGSSYNEQFF. The CDR3 DNA sequence: TGCAGCGTTGCGACAGGGAGCTCCTACAATGAGCAGTTCTTC.

The CDR3 DNA follows: TGCAGTGCTAGAGATCGAGCGGGAGCCTACAATGAGCAGTTCTTC. It is translated as CSARDRAGAYNEQFF. The chain carries TRBV20-1 and TRBJ2-1; the match to TRBD2 covers 8 bases. Germline CDR1 DFQATT, CDR2 SNEGSKA (reference sequence). The CDR3 is 15 residues long. V shed 0 bases, J shed 2 bases, and the junction held 3 bases outside the gene matches.

The chain recombines TRBV7-2 with TRBJ2-2; D gene unclear. This CDR3 comprises 13 residues. V was cut by 2 bases and J by 5 bases, with 6 bases left in between. CDR1 and CDR2 (germline): SGHTA, FQGNSA. The CDR3, as DNA: TGTGCCAGCAGCTTAATTTTGACCGGGGAGCTGTTTTTT. It encodes CASSLILTGELFF.

This clonotype occurred a few times. The rearrangement uses TRBV3-1 and TRBJ2-7, with 8 nucleotides matching TRBD1. Trimming removed 0 bases from V and 6 bases from J; junction bases left unmatched: 10. The CDR3 is 16 amino acids. Germline assignment: CDR1 LGHDT and CDR2 YNNKEL (reference sequence). The chain's CDR3 is CASSQDRGPQRSEQYF. In DNA form, the CDR3 reads TGTGCCAGCAGCCAAGACAGGGGGCCTCAGCGCAGCGAGCAGTACTTC.

In its sample, this clonotype was seen many times. The chain carries TRBV5-1 and TRBJ1-1; D might be TRBD1 (6 bases). CDR1 is SGHRS, CDR2 YFSETQ, per germline. The CDR3 is made up of 16 amino acids. Trimming pared 0 bases from V and 1 base from J, leaving 13 bases between. DNA of the CDR3: TGCGCCAGCAGCTTGGCTTCGGGGGCAGGGAACACTGAAGCTTTCTTT. Translating it yields CASSLASGAGNTEAFF.

This clonotype was seen more than once but under ten times. The chain employs TRBV12-3 or TRBV12-4 and TRBJ1-5; D remains ambiguous. The CDR3 covers 12 residues. V was shortened by 6 bases and J by 9 bases, with 12 bases between the two germline ends. The CDR3 here is CASRFAVGPQHF. As DNA, the CDR3 is TGTGCCAGCAGGTTTGCAGTGGGGCCCCAGCATTTT.

This clonotype showed up just a few times. This chain connects TRBV5-1 to TRBJ2-1; 12 nucleotides match TRBD2. The V gene end was trimmed by 5 bases and the J gene end by 7 bases; junction bases not matched to a gene: 7. The CDR3 runs 15 residues. The germline gives CDR1 SGHRS, CDR2 YFSETQ. Written as DNA, the CDR3 is TGCGCCAGCAGATTTCTAGCGGGGGGGATGAATGAGCAGTTCTTC. Encoded protein: CASRFLAGGMNEQFF.

The rearrangement links TRBV20-1 to TRBJ1-4; D might be TRBD1 (6 bases). Germline V lookup: CDR1 DFQATT, CDR2 SNEGSKA (reference sequence). Trimming shortened V by 7 bases and J by 0 bases, and 12 bases separated the two germline ends. This CDR3 comprises 14 residues. DNA for the CDR3: TGCAGTGTCGACAGGCTTGCAACTAATGAAAAACTGTTTTTT. Translated, it gives CSVDRLATNEKLFF.

The chain joins TRBV7-9 to TRBJ1-2; weak D call: TRBD1 (5 bases). This CDR3 comprises 19 residues. V was cut by 4 bases and J by 0 bases, with 24 bases left in between. The germline V gene has CDR1 SEHNR and CDR2 FQNEAQ (reference sequence). The DNA for the CDR3 is TGTGCCAGCAGCTACCCGGTTGGGGACTTGATTCGTTCTAACTATGGCTACACCTTC. Translation gives CASSYPVGDLIRSNYGYTF. Together with reference TRBV7-9 and TRBJ1-2, the CDR3 gives the full variable domain: DTGVSQNPRHKITKRGQNVTFRCDPISEHNRLYWYRQTLGQGPEFLTYFQNEAQLEKSRLLSDRFSAERPKGSFSTLEIQRTEQGDSAMYLCASSYPVGDLIRSNYGYTFGSGTRLTVV.